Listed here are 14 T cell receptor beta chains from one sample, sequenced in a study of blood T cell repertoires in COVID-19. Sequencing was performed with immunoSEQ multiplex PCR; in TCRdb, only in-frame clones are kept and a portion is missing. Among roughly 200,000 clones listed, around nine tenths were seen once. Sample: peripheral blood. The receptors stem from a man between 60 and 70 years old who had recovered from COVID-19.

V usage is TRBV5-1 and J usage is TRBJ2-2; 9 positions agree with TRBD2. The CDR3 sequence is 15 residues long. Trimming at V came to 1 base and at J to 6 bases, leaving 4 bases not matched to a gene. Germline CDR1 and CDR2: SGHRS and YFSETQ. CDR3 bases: TGCGCCAGCAGCTTGATTGGACTAGCGCCCGGGGAGCTGTTTTTT. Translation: CASSLIGLAPGELFF.

The CDR3 reads CASGSGVAGGKADTQYF. CDR3 bases: TGTGCTAGTGGCAGCGGGGTGGCGGGGGGCAAGGCAGATACGCAGTATTTT. V and J are TRBV12-5 and TRBJ2-3; 8 bases fit TRBD2. The CDR3 runs to 17 residues. The V gene end was trimmed by 6 bases and the J gene end by 4 bases; junction bases not matched to a gene: 15. The germline V gene has CDR1 LGHNT and CDR2 FRNRAP.

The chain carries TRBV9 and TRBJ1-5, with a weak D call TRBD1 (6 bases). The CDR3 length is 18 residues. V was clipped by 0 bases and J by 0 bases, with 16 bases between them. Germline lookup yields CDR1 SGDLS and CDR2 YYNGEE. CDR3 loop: CASSVVGTGNYSNQPQHF. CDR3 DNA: TGTGCCAGCAGCGTAGTCGGAACAGGGAACTATAGCAATCAGCCCCAGCATTTT.

As DNA, the CDR3 is TGTGCCAGCAGCTTACTCTACGAGCAGTACTTC. It is translated as CASSLLYEQYF. The gene calls are TRBV7-7 and TRBJ2-7; the D is unclear. The CDR3 length is 11 residues. The germline V and J ends were trimmed by 2 bases and 3 bases, with 2 bases remaining between them. The germline V gene encodes CDR1 SSHAT and CDR2 FNYEAQ (reference sequence).

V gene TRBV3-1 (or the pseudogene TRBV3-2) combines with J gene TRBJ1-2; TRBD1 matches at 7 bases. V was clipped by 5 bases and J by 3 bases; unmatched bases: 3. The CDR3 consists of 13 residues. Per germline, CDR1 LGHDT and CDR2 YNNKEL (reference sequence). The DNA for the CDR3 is TGTGCCAGCAGCTTGGGACAGCACTATGGCTACACCTTC. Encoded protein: CASSLGQHYGYTF.

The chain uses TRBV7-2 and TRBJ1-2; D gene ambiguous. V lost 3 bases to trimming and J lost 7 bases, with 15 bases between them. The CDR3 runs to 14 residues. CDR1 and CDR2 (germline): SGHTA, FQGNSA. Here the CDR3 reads CASSFPFGASGYTF. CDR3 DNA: TGTGCCAGCAGCTTCCCCTTTGGAGCCAGTGGCTACACCTTC. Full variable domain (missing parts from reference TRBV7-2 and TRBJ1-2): GAGVSQSPSNKVTEKGKDVELRCDPISGHTALYWYRQSLGQGLEFLIYFQGNSAPDKSGLPSDRFSAERTGGSVSTLTIQRTQQEDSAVYLCASSFPFGASGYTFGSGTRLTVV.

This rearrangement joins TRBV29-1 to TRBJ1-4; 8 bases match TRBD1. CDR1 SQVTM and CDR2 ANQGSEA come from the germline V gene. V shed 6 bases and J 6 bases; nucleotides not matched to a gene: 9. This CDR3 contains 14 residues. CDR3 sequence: CSVHSGGRYEKLFF. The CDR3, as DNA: TGCAGCGTCCACTCAGGGGGCCGGTATGAAAAACTGTTTTTT.

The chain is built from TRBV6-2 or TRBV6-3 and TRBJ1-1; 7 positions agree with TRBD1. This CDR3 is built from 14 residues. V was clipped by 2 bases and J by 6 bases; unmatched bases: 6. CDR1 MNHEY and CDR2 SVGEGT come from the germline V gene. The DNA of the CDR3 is TGTGCCAGCAGTTACGGGGCGCAGGGGGCTGAAGCTTTCTTT. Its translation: CASSYGAQGAEAFF.

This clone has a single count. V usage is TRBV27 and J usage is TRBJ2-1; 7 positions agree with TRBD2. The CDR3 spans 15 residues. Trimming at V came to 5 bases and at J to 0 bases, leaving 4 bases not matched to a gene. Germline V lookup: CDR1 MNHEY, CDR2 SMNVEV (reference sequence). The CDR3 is CASSSGMSSYNEQFF. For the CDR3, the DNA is TGTGCCAGCAGTAGCGGGATGAGCTCCTACAATGAGCAGTTCTTC.

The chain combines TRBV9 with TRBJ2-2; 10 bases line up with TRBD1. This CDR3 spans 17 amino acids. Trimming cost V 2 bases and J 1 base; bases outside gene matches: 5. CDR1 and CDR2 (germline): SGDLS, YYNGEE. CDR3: CASSVSRDRGNTGELFF. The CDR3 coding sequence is TGTGCCAGCAGCGTGTCCCGGGACAGGGGGAACACCGGGGAGCTGTTTTTT.

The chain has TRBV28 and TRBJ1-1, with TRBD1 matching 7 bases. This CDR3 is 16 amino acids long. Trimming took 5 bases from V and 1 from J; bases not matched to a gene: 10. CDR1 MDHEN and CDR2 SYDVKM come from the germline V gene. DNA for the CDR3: TGTGCCAGCAGTCTCGGACAGGTCCTCGGGAACACTGAAGCTTTCTTT. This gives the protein CASSLGQVLGNTEAFF. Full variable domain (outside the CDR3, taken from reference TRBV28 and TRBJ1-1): DVKVTQSSRYLVKRTGEKVFLECVQDMDHENMFWYRQDPGLGLRLIYFSYDVKMKEKGDIPEGYSVSREKKERFSLILESASTNQTSMYLCASSLGQVLGNTEAFFGQGTRLTVV.

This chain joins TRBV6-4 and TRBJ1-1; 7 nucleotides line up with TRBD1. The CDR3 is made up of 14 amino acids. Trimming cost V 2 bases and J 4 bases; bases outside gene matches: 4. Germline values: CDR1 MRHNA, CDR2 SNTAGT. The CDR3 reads CASSDQGGSTEAFF. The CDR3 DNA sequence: TGTGCCAGCAGTGACCAGGGGGGAAGCACTGAAGCTTTCTTT.

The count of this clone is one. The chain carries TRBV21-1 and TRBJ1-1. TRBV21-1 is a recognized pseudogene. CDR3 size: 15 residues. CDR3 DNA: TGTGCCAGCAGCAAAAGTAAGCACCTGAACACTGAAGCTTTCTTT. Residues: CASSKSKHLNTEAFF.

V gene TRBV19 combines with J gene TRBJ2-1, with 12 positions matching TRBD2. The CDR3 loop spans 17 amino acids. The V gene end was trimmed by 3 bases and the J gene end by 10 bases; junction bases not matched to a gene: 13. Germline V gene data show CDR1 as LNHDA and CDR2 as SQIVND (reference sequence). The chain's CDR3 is CASSILGASGRAGEQFF. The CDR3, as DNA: TGTGCCAGTAGTATCCTTGGTGCTAGCGGGAGGGCCGGGGAGCAGTTCTTC.